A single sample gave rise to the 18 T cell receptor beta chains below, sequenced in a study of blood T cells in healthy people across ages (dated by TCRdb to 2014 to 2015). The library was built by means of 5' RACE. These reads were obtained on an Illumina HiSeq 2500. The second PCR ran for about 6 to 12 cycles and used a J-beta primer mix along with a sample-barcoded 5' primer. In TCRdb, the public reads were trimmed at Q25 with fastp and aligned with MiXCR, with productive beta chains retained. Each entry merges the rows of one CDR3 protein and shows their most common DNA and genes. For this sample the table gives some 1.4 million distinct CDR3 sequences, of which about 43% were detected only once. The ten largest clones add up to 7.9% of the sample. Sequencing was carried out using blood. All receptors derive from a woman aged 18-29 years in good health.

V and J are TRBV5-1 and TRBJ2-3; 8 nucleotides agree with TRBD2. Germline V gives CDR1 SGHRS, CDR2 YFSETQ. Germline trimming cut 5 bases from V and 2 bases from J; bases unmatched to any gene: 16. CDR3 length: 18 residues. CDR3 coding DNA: TGCGCCAGCAGATCAGCGGGGGACGGTCCCCAGTACACAGATACGCAGTATTTT. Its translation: CASRSAGDGPQYTDTQYF.

In DNA form, the CDR3 reads TGTGCCATCAGTGCTGGGGCGGGACGGGTTCGCCACGAGCAGTACTTC. As protein: CAISAGAGRVRHEQYF. The chain combines TRBV10-3 with TRBJ2-7; maybe TRBD2 (6 bases). V lost 4 bases, J lost 5 bases, and 21 bases lay in between. The germline V gene encodes CDR1 ENHRY and CDR2 SYGVKD. The length of the CDR3 is 16 residues.

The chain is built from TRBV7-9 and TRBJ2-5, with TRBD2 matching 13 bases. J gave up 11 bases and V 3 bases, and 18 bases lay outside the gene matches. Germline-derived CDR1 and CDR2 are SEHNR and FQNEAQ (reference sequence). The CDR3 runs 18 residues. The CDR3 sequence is CASSLFRTSGRGHNEQYF. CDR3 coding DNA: TGTGCCAGCAGCTTGTTTAGGACTAGCGGGAGAGGCCACAATGAGCAGTACTTC.

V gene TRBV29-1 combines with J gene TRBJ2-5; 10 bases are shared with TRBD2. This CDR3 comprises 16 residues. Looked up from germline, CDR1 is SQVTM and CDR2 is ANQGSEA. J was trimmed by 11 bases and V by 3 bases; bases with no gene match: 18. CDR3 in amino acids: CSVEGSLAGGNNEQYF. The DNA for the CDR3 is TGCAGCGTTGAGGGCAGCTTAGCGGGAGGAAACAATGAGCAGTACTTC.

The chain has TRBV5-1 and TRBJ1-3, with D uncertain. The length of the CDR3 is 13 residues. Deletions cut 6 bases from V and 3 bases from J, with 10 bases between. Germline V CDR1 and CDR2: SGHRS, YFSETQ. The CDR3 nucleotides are TGCGCCAGCACCGCGGTAGGTGGAAACACCATATATTTT. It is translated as CASTAVGGNTIYF.

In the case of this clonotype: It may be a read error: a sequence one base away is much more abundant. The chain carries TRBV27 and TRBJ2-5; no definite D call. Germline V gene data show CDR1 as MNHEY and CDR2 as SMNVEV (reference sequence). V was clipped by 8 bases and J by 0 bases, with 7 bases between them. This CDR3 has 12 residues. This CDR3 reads CASGYNQETQYF. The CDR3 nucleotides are TGTGCCAGCGGGTACAACCAAGAGACCCAGTACTTC.

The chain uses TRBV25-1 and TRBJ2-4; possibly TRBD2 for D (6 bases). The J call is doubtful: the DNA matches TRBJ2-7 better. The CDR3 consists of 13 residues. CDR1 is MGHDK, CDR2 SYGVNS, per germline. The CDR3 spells CASSDGGAYEQYF. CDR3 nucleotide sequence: TGTGCCAGCAGTGATGGCGGGGCCTACGAGCAGTACTTC.

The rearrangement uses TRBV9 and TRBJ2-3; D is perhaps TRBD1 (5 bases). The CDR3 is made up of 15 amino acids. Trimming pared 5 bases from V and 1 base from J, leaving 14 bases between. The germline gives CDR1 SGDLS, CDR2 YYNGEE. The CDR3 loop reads CASSISLGGTDTQYF. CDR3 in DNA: TGTGCCAGCAGTATATCCCTAGGGGGCACAGATACGCAGTATTTT.

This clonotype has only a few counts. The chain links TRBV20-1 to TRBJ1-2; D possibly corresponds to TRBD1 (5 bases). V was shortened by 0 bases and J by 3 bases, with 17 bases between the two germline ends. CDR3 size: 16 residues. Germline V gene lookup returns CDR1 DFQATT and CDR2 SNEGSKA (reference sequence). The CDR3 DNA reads TGCAGTGCTAGAGATATGGGGGAAGATTCGGACTATGGCTACACCTTC. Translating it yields CSARDMGEDSDYGYTF.

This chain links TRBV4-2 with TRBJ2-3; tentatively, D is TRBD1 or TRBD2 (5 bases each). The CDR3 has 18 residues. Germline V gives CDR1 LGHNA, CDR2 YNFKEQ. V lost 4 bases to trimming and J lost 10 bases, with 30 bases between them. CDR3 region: CASSRDTPGTAVGGSQYF. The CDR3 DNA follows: TGTGCCAGCAGCCGAGACACACCGGGGACGGCCGTGGGTGGATCGCAGTATTTT.

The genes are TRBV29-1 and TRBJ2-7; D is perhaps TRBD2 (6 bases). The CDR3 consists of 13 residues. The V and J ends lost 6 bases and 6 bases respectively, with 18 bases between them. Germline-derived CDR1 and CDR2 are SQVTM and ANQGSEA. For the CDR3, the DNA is TGCAGCGTCGATGGGGGGTTGGGGTCCGAGCAGTACTTC. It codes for CSVDGGLGSEQYF.

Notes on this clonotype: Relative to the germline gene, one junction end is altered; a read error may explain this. Written as DNA, the CDR3 is TGTGCCAACAGCTTAGCTCTAGCGGGAGGGCCGGGGAATGAGCAGTTCTTC. Translation gives CANSLALAGGPGNEQFF. The V and J genes are TRBV7-7 and TRBJ2-1; 12 bases agree with TRBD2. The CDR3 runs to 17 residues. CDR1 and CDR2 (germline): SSHAT, FNYEAQ (reference sequence). Looking up the rest from reference TRBV7-7 and TRBJ2-1 gives the full variable domain: GAGVSQSPRYKVTKRGQDVTLRCDPISSHATLYWYQQALGQGPEFLTYFNYEAQPDKSGLPSDRFSAERPEGSISTLTIQRTEQRDSAMYRCANSLALAGGPGNEQFFGPGTRLTVL.

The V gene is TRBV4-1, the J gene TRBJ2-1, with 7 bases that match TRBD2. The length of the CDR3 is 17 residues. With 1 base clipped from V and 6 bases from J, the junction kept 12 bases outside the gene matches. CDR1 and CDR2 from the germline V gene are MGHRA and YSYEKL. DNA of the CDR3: TGCGCCAGCAGCCAAGGCCCGTGGGAGGGACTGGGCAATGAGCAGTTCTTC. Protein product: CASSQGPWEGLGNEQFF.

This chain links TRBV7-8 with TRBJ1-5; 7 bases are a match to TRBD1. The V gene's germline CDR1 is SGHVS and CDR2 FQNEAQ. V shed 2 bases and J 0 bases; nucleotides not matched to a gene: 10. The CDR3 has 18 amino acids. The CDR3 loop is CASSLSAAGGYSNQPQHF. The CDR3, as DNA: TGTGCCAGCAGCTTATCGGCCGCAGGGGGTTATAGCAATCAGCCCCAGCATTTT.

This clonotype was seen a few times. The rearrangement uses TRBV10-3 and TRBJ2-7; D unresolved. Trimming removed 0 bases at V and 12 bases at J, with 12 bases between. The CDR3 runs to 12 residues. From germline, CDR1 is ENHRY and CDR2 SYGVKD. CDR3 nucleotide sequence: TGTGCCATCAGTGAGTCGGGCAGACATCCGTACTTC. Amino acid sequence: CAISESGRHPYF.

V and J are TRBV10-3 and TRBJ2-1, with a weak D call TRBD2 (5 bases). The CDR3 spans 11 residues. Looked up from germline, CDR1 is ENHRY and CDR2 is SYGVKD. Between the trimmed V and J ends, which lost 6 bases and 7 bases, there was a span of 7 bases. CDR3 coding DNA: TGTGCCATCAGCCCGGGGAATGAGCAGTTCTTC. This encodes CAISPGNEQFF.

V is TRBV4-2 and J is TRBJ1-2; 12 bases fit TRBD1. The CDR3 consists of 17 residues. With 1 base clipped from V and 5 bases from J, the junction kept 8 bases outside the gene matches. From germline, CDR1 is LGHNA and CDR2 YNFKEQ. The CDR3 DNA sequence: TGTGCCAGCAGCCAAGTGTCGGGACAGGGGGCGCGGTATGGCTACACCTTC. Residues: CASSQVSGQGARYGYTF.

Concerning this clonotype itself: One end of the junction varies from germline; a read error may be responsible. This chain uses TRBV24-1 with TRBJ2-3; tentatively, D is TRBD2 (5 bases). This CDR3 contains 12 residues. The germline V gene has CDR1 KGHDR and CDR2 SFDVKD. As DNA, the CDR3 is TGTGCCGCCGGCTTAGTGGGAGATGCGCAGTATTTT. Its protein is CAAGLVGDAQYF.